This T cell receptor beta chain was sequenced for a study of OX40 agonist ivuxolimab in advanced cancers. Study at large: It was ivuxolimab, an agonistic anti-OX40 (CD134) antibody, that patients were treated with. Study-wide points: Low normalized T-cell clonal expansion was additionally recorded for some nonresponders.

In the case of this clone: What it recognizes is unknown.

Blood was sampled at baseline, cycle 4 day 1, and cycle 7 day 1. The protocol was immunoSEQ multiplex PCR, while the TCRdb copy is restricted to in-frame clones and leaves out a portion. The table lists about 160,000 clones, 85% to 95% of them singletons. CDR3 length: 15 amino acids. The V gene end was trimmed by 4 bases and the J gene end by 1 base; junction bases not matched to a gene: 6. Looked up from germline, CDR1 is SGDLS and CDR2 is YYNGEE. The TCR sequence derives from an adult with an advanced solid tumor such as melanoma, head and neck, liver or kidney cancer. The chain employs TRBV9 and TRBJ1-1; 8 bases line up with TRBD1. The specimen was CD4+ or CD8+ T cells sorted from blood, collected in a trial of the OX40 agonist ivuxolimab. The chain's CDR3 is CASSPRTGTNTEAFF. CDR3 coding DNA: TGTGCCAGCAGCCCGAGGACAGGGACGAACACTGAAGCTTTCTTT.